The 21 T cell receptor beta chains given below trace back to one sample, sequenced in a study of T cell responses to AZD1222 COVID-19 vaccine. The repertoire was sequenced with immunoSEQ multiplex PCR; TCRdb's copy has only in-frame clones and lacks some. The sample includes about 120,000 clones, about 90% seen only once; the top ten take over 12%. The input for sequencing was peripheral blood, taken 28 days after the second AZD1222 dose. All receptors come from an adult who received the AZD1222 COVID-19 vaccine.

CDR3 sequence (DNA): TGTGCCAGTAGTATAGAAGGGACGGGGGATTCCTATGGCTACACCTTC. Its translation is CASSIEGTGDSYGYTF. The V gene is TRBV19, the J gene TRBJ1-2; a weak D match, TRBD1 (5 bases). Germline CDR1 is LNHDA and CDR2 is SQIVND (reference sequence). Trimming removed 0 bases at V and 4 bases at J, with 15 bases between. The CDR3 is 16 residues long.

V is TRBV7-9 and J is TRBJ2-5, with D tentatively TRBD1 (5 bases). Germline V CDR1 and CDR2: SEHNR, FQNEAQ (reference sequence). CDR3 length: 12 amino acids. Trimming cost V 8 bases and J 4 bases, with 11 bases left between them. The CDR3 spells CASGASSETQYF. The CDR3 nucleotides read TGTGCCAGCGGGGCTAGTTCAGAGACCCAGTACTTC. Complete variable domain (other parts from reference TRBV7-9 and TRBJ2-5): DTGVSQNPRHKITKRGQNVTFRCDPISEHNRLYWYRQTLGQGPEFLTYFQNEAQLEKSRLLSDRFSAERPKGSFSTLEIQRTEQGDSAMYLCASGASSETQYFGPGTRLLVL.

The rearrangement uses TRBV2 and TRBJ2-3; 7 nucleotides match TRBD2. Germline trimming cut 7 bases from V and 10 bases from J; bases unmatched to any gene: 14. CDR1 is SNHLY, CDR2 FYNNEI, per germline. The CDR3 runs 14 residues. In nucleotides, the CDR3 is TGTGCCAGCAAATCAGATGGCGGGAGCGGGGCGCAGTATTTT. It is translated as CASKSDGGSGAQYF. The variable domain in full, with the rest retrieved from reference TRBV2 and TRBJ2-3, is EPEVTQTPSHQVTQMGQEVILRCVPISNHLYFYWYRQILGQKVEFLVSFYNNEISEKSEIFDDQFSVERPDGSNFTLKIRSTKLEDSAMYFCASKSDGGSGAQYFGPGTRLTVL.

The V gene is TRBV2, the J gene TRBJ1-2; D call uncertain. The CDR3 covers 11 residues. Germline V gene data show CDR1 as SNHLY and CDR2 as FYNNEI. With 5 bases removed from V and 4 bases from J, the gap between germline ends came to 5 bases. CDR3 loop: CASSRIYGYTF. The DNA of the CDR3 is TGTGCCAGCAGTCGGATCTATGGCTACACCTTC.

The V call is TRBV6-5, the J call TRBJ1-2, with D unresolved. V lost 4 bases and J lost 3, with 15 bases in between. The CDR3 length is 15 residues. CDR1 and CDR2 (germline): MNHEY, SVGAGI. CDR3 nucleotide sequence: TGTGCCAGCAGTTCAGCCGGGTTCGGGGACTATGGCTACACCTTC. Translating it yields CASSSAGFGDYGYTF.

The chain joins TRBV11-3 to TRBJ1-2, with TRBD1 as a possible D gene (6 bases). CDR3 size: 13 residues. Per the germline V gene, CDR1 is SGHNT and CDR2 is YENEEA. The V and J ends lost 2 bases and 8 bases respectively, with 12 bases between them. The CDR3 is CASSLLAGVGYTF. The CDR3 region has the DNA TGTGCCAGCAGCTTACTGGCAGGGGTCGGCTACACCTTC.

The chain links TRBV5-1 to TRBJ2-7; 7 bases map to TRBD2. V trimming: 5 bases; J trimming: 0 bases; junction bases outside the gene matches: 5. The CDR3 spans 14 residues. Germline-derived CDR1 and CDR2 are SGHRS and YFSETQ. In DNA form, the CDR3 reads TGCGCCAGCAGTCTACGGGGGGACTCCTACGAGCAGTACTTC. Translating it yields CASSLRGDSYEQYF.

The chain carries TRBV4-1 and TRBJ1-5; 7 nucleotides line up with TRBD1. The junction had 8 bases not matched to a gene; V was cut back by 3 bases and J by 6 bases. The CDR3 extends over 15 amino acids. The V gene's germline CDR1 is MGHRA and CDR2 YSYEKL. The CDR3 sequence is CASSHRQGESQPQHF. CDR3 sequence (DNA): TGCGCCAGCAGCCACAGACAGGGTGAGAGTCAGCCCCAGCATTTT.

The gene calls are TRBV28 and TRBJ1-5; possible D gene TRBD1, 6 bases. In germline, CDR1 is MDHEN, CDR2 SYDVKM. The V and J ends lost 6 bases and 6 bases respectively, with 18 bases between them. The CDR3 spans 15 residues. CDR3: CASSRGGGRGQPQHF. The CDR3 nucleotides read TGTGCCAGCAGCCGAGGGGGAGGGAGAGGTCAGCCCCAGCATTTT.

J is TRBJ1-2 and V is TRBV19; D unresolved. V lost 3 bases, J lost 0 bases, and 8 bases lay in between. This CDR3 is 14 amino acids long. Germline values: CDR1 LNHDA, CDR2 SQIVND (reference sequence). The DNA for the CDR3 is TGTGCCAGTAGTATGAGGAGAGCTAACTATGGCTACACCTTC. Translating gives CASSMRRANYGYTF.

This clone was detected once. The chain combines TRBV9 with TRBJ2-5; 10 bases line up with TRBD2. Trimming at V came to 4 bases and at J to 2 bases, leaving 2 bases not matched to a gene. Per germline, CDR1 SGDLS and CDR2 YYNGEE. The CDR3 length is 14 residues. As DNA, the CDR3 is TGTGCCAGCAGCTATAGCGGGGGGCAAGAGACCCAGTACTTC. Residues: CASSYSGGQETQYF.

The chain combines TRBV27 with TRBJ2-1; TRBD1 might be the D (6 bases). Germline values: CDR1 MNHEY, CDR2 SMNVEV (reference sequence). Trimming removed 6 bases at V and 3 bases at J, with 21 bases between. The CDR3 is 17 amino acids. CDR3 nucleotides: TGTGCCAGCAGCCCGACTGTTGACAGGACCCTCTACAATGAGCAGTTCTTC. Translating gives CASSPTVDRTLYNEQFF.

Remarks on this clone: This sample includes further DNA sequences coding for the same CDR3. V usage is TRBV5-1 and J usage is TRBJ2-5, with 13 bases aligning to TRBD2. This CDR3 spans 15 amino acids. V was pared by 4 bases and J by 2 bases, with 2 bases of the junction left unmatched. CDR1 and CDR2 from the germline V gene are SGHRS and YFSETQ. The CDR3, as DNA: TGCGCCAGCAGCCCGGGACTAGCGGGGCAAGAGACCCAGTACTTC. It yields the protein CASSPGLAGQETQYF.

CDR3 region: CASSLLGVYNEQFF. The CDR3 nucleotides read TGCGCCAGCAGCTTGTTGGGGGTTTACAATGAGCAGTTCTTC. The rearrangement uses TRBV5-1 and TRBJ2-1; D might be TRBD1 or TRBD2, each matching 5 bases. The germline CDR1 and CDR2 sequences are SGHRS and YFSETQ. The CDR3 consists of 14 residues. V lost 1 base and J lost 4, with 9 bases in between.

The rearrangement links TRBV7-6 to TRBJ1-4, with D possibly TRBD1 on 5 matching bases. Trimming stripped 5 bases from V and 3 bases from J, with 25 bases between. The CDR3 contains 19 residues. Germline-derived CDR1 and CDR2 are SGHVS and FNYEAQ. DNA of the CDR3: TGTGCCAGCAGCCCTCTCTCGGGGGAAGCTGAGATGGCTAATGAAAAACTGTTTTTT. It is translated as CASSPLSGEAEMANEKLFF.

The chain uses TRBV3-1 (or the pseudogene TRBV3-2) and TRBJ2-7; D may correspond to TRBD1 or TRBD2 (5 bases each). The CDR3 runs 15 residues. The V gene lost 1 base and the J gene lost 2 bases, with 12 bases spanning the gap. Germline V CDR1 and CDR2: LGHDT, YNNKEL (reference sequence). The CDR3, as DNA: TGTGCCAGCAGCCAAGGGCGACGGGACCCCTACGAGCAGTACTTC. Translation: CASSQGRRDPYEQYF.

This chain joins TRBV9 and TRBJ2-2; 7 nucleotides match TRBD1. The CDR3 runs 17 residues. V lost 0 bases to trimming and J lost 1 base; unmatched junction nucleotides: 6. The V gene's germline CDR1 is SGDLS and CDR2 YYNGEE. The CDR3: CASSVESQGVNTGELFF. The CDR3 bases are TGTGCCAGCAGCGTAGAAAGTCAGGGGGTGAACACCGGGGAGCTGTTTTTT.

This sequence joins TRBV15 and TRBJ1-5, with D unresolved. With 3 bases removed from V and 0 bases from J, the gap between germline ends came to 15 bases. The CDR3 extends over 17 amino acids. Per germline, CDR1 LNHNV and CDR2 YYDKDF (reference sequence). The DNA for the CDR3 is TGTGCCACCAGCAGGGAAGAACCAGGTTATAGCAATCAGCCCCAGCATTTT. This sequence encodes CATSREEPGYSNQPQHF.

This sequence joins TRBV2 and TRBJ1-5, with D possibly being TRBD1 (6 bases). Trimming pared 8 bases from V and 6 bases from J, leaving 20 bases between. Germline CDR1 SNHLY, CDR2 FYNNEI. This CDR3 has 15 residues. CDR3 DNA sequence: TGTGCCAGCTTAGGGGGAAGACAGGCGGGTCAGCCCCAGCATTTT. This codes for CASLGGRQAGQPQHF.

The chain employs TRBV7-9 and TRBJ1-1; D unclear. V was clipped by 3 bases and J by 4 bases, with 3 bases between them. The CDR3 runs 11 residues. Per the germline V gene, CDR1 is SEHNR and CDR2 is FQNEAQ (reference sequence). The CDR3 loop reads CASSFVTEAFF. The CDR3 region has the DNA TGTGCCAGCAGCTTTGTCACTGAAGCTTTCTTT.

This clone has just one count. This rearrangement joins TRBV11-2 to TRBJ1-3; maybe TRBD1 (5 bases). Germline CDR1 and CDR2: SGHAT and FQNNGV. Between the trimmed V and J ends, which lost 0 bases and 3 bases, there was a span of 6 bases. The CDR3 loop spans 14 amino acids. The CDR3 bases are TGTGCCAGCAGCTTAGACAGGGTTGGAAACACCATATATTTT. Its translation: CASSLDRVGNTIYF.